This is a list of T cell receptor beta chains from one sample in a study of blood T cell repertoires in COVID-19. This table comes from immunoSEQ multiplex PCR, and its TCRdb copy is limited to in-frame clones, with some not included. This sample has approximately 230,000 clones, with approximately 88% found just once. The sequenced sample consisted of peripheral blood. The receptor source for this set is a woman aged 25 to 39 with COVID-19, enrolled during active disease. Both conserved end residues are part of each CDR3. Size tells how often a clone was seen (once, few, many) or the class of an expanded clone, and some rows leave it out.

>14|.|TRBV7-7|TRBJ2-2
CASSPRISGGELFF
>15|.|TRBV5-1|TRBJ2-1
CASRRLAGGANEQFF
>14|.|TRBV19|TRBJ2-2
CASRALQGIGELFF
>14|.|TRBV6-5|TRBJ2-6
CASGRSSGANVLTF
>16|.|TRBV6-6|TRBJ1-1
CASSYPQGGVGAEAFF
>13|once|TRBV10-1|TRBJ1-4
CASSGQEDEKLFF
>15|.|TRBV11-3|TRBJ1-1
CASSRGQGVKTEAFF
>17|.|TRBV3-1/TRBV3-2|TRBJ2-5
CASSQDDRGGSQETQYF
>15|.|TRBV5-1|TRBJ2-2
CASSPSGRAAGELFF
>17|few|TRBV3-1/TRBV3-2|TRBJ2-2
CASSQDLRGMETGELFF
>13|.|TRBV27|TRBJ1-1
CASSPGQNTEAFF
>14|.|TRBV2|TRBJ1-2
CASSSQTGGGGYTF
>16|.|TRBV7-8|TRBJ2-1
CASSPRRDRIYNEQFF
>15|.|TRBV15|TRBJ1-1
CATSREGQWNTEAFF
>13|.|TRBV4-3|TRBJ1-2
CASSQDYTTGAYF
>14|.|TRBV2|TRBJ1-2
CASSGRQGAVGYTF